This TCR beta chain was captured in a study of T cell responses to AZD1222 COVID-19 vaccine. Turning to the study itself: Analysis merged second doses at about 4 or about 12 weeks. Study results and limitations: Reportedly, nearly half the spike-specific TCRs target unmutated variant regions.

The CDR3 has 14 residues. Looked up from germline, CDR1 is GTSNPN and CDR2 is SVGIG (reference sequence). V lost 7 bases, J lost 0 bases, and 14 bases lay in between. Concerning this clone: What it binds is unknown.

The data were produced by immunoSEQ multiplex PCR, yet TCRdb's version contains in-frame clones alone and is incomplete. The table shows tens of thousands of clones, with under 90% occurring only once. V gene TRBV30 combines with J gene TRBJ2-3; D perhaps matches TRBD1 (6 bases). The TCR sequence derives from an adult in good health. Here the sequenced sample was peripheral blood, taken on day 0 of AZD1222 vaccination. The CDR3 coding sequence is TGTGCCTTCCTCGGACAGTTTAGCACAGATACGCAGTATTTT. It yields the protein CAFLGQFSTDTQYF.